One and the same sample provided the 15 T cell receptor beta chains below, sequenced in a study of cytomegalovirus exposure and HLA in healthy donors. In the PCR, 60 Vbeta and 13 Jbeta primers were used. Generated by immunoSEQ multiplex PCR, the TCRdb table keeps only in-frame clones and is missing some. The sample holds fewer than 100,000 clones, roughly 73% seen once. The specimen sequenced was PBMCs. These TCRs come from a male donor in good health and CMV-seropositive.

The rearrangement links TRBV7-6 to TRBJ1-2; TRBD1 matches 7 bases. This CDR3 is 17 amino acids long. Germline trimming cut 5 bases from V and 1 base from J; bases unmatched to any gene: 13. From germline, CDR1 is SGHVS and CDR2 FNYEAQ. CDR3: CASSPQGTEDRNYGYTF. The CDR3 bases are TGTGCCAGCAGCCCCCAAGGGACAGAGGATCGTAACTATGGCTACACCTTC. Drawing the rest from reference TRBV7-6 and TRBJ1-2, the complete variable domain is GAGVSQSPRYKVTKRGQDVALRCDPISGHVSLYWYRQALGQGPEFLTYFNYEAQQDKSGLPNDRFSAERPEGSISTLTIQRTEQRDSAMYRCASSPQGTEDRNYGYTFGSGTRLTVV.

CDR3 in amino acids: CASRRYWDRPTGELFF. CDR3 DNA: TGTGCCAGCAGGAGATATTGGGACAGACCTACCGGGGAGCTGTTTTTT. The chain links TRBV27 to TRBJ2-2; 7 positions agree with TRBD1. V lost 6 bases and J lost 5; bases outside the gene matches: 12. CDR1 and CDR2 from the germline V gene are MNHEY and SMNVEV (reference sequence). The CDR3 is 16 amino acids.

The chain joins TRBV21-1 to TRBJ2-7; TRBD2 is the table's D call and was not checked against the DNA. TRBV21-1 is a pseudogene. This CDR3 contains 13 residues. The CDR3 DNA is TGTGCCAGCAGCCGGTATCCCTCCTACGAGCAGTACTTC. Protein: CASSRYPSYEQYF.

V and J are TRBV27 and TRBJ1-5, with TRBD1 as a possible D gene (5 bases). Germline V CDR1 and CDR2: MNHEY, SMNVEV (reference sequence). The CDR3 runs 16 residues. V lost 4 bases to trimming and J lost 1 base, with 14 bases between them. DNA of the CDR3: TGTGCCAGCAGTTCGGGCTCAGGGTCGAGCAATCAGCCCCAGCATTTT. This translates into CASSSGSGSSNQPQHF.

The chain joins TRBV13 to TRBJ2-7; 7 bases fit TRBD2. The CDR3 consists of 17 residues. After removal of 2 bases from V and 0 bases from J, the junction contained 10 bases not matched to a gene. From germline, CDR1 is PRHDT and CDR2 FYEKMQ (reference sequence). The DNA for the CDR3 is TGTGCCAGCAGCTTATATAAGCAGAGCGGGGCCTCCTACGAGCAGTACTTC. As protein: CASSLYKQSGASYEQYF.

The J gene is TRBJ1-2, the V gene TRBV6-1; 7 bases fit TRBD1. The V gene's germline CDR1 is MNHNS and CDR2 SASEGT. V lost 6 bases and J lost 4; bases outside the gene matches: 2. The CDR3 length is 12 residues. The CDR3 sequence: CASRTGFYGYTF. The CDR3 DNA reads TGTGCCAGCAGGACAGGGTTCTATGGCTACACCTTC.

V is TRBV9 and J is TRBJ2-2; 9 nucleotides line up with TRBD2. The CDR3 runs to 15 residues. Trimming removed 0 bases from V and 5 bases from J; junction bases left unmatched: 2. In germline, CDR1 is SGDLS, CDR2 YYNGEE. The CDR3 coding sequence is TGTGCCAGCAGCGTAGGGCTAGCGGGGACCGGGGAGCTGTTTTTT. This codes for CASSVGLAGTGELFF.

This clone was observed once. The V gene is TRBV2, the J gene TRBJ1-1, with a weak D call TRBD1 (5 bases). This CDR3 contains 13 residues. CDR1 is SNHLY and CDR2 is FYNNEI in the germline V gene. V was cut by 7 bases and J by 3 bases, with 12 bases left in between. For the CDR3, the DNA is TGTGCCAGCAATCCTGACAGATACACTGAAGCTTTCTTT. Its translation is CASNPDRYTEAFF.

The chain uses TRBV4-1 and TRBJ2-2; 9 nucleotides align to TRBD2. The trim removed 2 bases at V and 0 bases at J, leaving 4 bases unmatched. There are 17 residues in the CDR3. In germline, CDR1 is MGHRA, CDR2 YSYEKL. The CDR3 sequence is CASSQFSGGSNTGELFF. CDR3 in DNA: TGCGCCAGCAGCCAATTTAGCGGGGGTTCGAACACCGGGGAGCTGTTTTTT.

The chain employs TRBV4-1 and TRBJ2-7; 10 bases align to TRBD1. Germline trimming cut 0 bases from V and 0 bases from J; bases unmatched to any gene: 8. The CDR3 has 18 amino acids. Germline assignment: CDR1 MGHRA and CDR2 YSYEKL. CDR3: CASSQDRTGGRGSYEQYF. In nucleotides, the CDR3 is TGCGCCAGCAGCCAAGATCGGACAGGGGGACGTGGCTCCTACGAGCAGTACTTC.

This clone came up once. The chain employs TRBV6-5 and TRBJ1-5, with a weak D call TRBD1 (6 bases). This CDR3 has 15 residues. V was pared by 0 bases and J by 5 bases, with 11 bases between. Per germline, CDR1 MNHEY and CDR2 SVGAGI. The CDR3: CASSYSTGGHQPQHF. The CDR3 DNA reads TGTGCCAGCAGTTACTCGACAGGCGGTCATCAGCCCCAGCATTTT.

The chain combines TRBV6-4 with TRBJ2-3, with D perhaps TRBD2 (5 bases). V lost 6 bases and J 6 bases, leaving 16 bases between the germline ends. The CDR3 runs 14 residues. Germline V CDR1 and CDR2: MRHNA, SNTAGT. CDR3 DNA: TGTGCCAGCAGCCGCAGCGGTTCTCTGGATACGCAGTATTTT. Protein: CASSRSGSLDTQYF.

The V gene is TRBV29-1, the J gene TRBJ2-3; D gene uncertain. CDR1 is SQVTM and CDR2 is ANQGSEA in the germline V gene. V was pared by 5 bases and J by 4 bases, with 13 bases between. The CDR3 has 13 amino acids. The DNA for the CDR3 is TGCAGCGTTATGACACAGAGCTCAGATACGCAGTATTTT. This sequence encodes CSVMTQSSDTQYF.

The genes are TRBV7-8 and TRBJ1-5; D is unclear. The CDR3 loop spans 16 amino acids. Trimming took 5 bases from V and 1 from J, leaving 15 bases between them. Germline V gene sequence: CDR1 SGHVS, CDR2 FQNEAQ. The chain's CDR3 is CASSPRVRRSNQPQHF. In DNA, the CDR3 is TGTGCCAGCAGCCCGCGGGTTCGGAGGAGCAATCAGCCCCAGCATTTT.

The chain has TRBV5-1 and TRBJ1-3; 9 nucleotides align to TRBD1. Per germline, CDR1 SGHRS and CDR2 YFSETQ. This CDR3 is built from 15 residues. V lost 3 bases to trimming and J lost 2 bases; unmatched junction nucleotides: 3. DNA of the CDR3: TGCGCCAGCAGCTCAGGGACAGGGACTGGAAACACCATATATTTT. Translation: CASSSGTGTGNTIYF.